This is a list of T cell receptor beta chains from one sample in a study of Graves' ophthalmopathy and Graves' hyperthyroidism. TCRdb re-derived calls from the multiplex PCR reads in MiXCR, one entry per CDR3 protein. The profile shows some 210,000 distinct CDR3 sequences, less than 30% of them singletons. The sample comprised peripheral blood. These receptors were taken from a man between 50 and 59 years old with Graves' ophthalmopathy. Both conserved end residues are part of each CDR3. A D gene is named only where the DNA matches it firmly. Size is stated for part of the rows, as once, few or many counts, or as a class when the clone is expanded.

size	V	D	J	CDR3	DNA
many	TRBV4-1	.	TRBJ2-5	CASSGGWAEQETQYF	TGCGCCAGCAGCGGGGGCTGGGCGGAACAAGAGACCCAGTACTTC
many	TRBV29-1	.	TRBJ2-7	CSVVANAYEQYF	TGCAGCGTTGTTGCTAACGCCTACGAGCAGTACTTC
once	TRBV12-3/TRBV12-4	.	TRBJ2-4	CASSPNPMAKNIQYF	TGTGCCAGCAGTCCGAACCCGATGGCCAAAAACATTCAGTACTTC
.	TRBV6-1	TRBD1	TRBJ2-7	CASSWTGVSYEQYF	TGTGCCAGCAGCTGGACAGGGGTGTCCTACGAGCAGTACTTC
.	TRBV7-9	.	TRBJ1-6	CASSLSGRYNSPLHF	TGTGCCAGCAGCTTAAGCGGCAGGTATAATTCACCCCTCCACTTT
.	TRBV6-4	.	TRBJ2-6	CASSVSPASGANVLTF	TGTGCCAGCAGCGTCTCGCCCGCCTCTGGGGCCAACGTCCTGACTTTC
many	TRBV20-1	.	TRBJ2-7	CSAPREIGSYEQYF	TGCAGTGCTCCCAGGGAAATAGGATCCTACGAGCAGTACTTC
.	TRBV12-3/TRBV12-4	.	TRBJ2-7	CASSTEGLYEQYF	TGTGCCAGCAGTACCGAGGGGTTATACGAGCAGTACTTC
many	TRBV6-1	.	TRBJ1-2	CASSEHRDGGYTF	TGTGCCAGCAGTGAACACAGGGACGGGGGCTACACCTTC
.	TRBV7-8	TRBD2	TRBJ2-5	CASSLEASGRETQYF	TGTGCCAGCAGCTTAGAGGCTAGCGGGAGGGAGACCCAGTACTTC
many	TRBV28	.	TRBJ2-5	CASRDGQGGRETQYF	TGTGCCAGCAGAGACGGACAGGGAGGGCGGGAGACCCAGTACTTC
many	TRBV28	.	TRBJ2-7	CASSFGTSNFEQYF	TGTGCCAGCAGTTTCGGGACTTCGAACTTCGAGCAGTACTTC
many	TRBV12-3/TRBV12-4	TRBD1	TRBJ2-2	CASSYRQGTGELFF	TGTGCCAGCAGTTACAGACAGGGCACCGGGGAGCTGTTTTTT
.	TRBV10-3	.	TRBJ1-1	CAISEHQGHAFF	TGTGCCATCAGTGAGCATCAGGGTCACGCTTTCTTT
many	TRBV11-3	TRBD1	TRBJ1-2	CASSIGQASYGYTF	TGTGCCAGCAGCATCGGACAGGCGAGCTATGGCTACACCTTC
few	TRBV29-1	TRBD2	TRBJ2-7	CSGGLGPYEQYF	TGCAGCGGGGGACTAGGCCCCTACGAGCAGTACTTC
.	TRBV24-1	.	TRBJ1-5	CATMGVGHQPQHF	TGTGCCACCATGGGGGTTGGTCATCAGCCCCAGCATTTT
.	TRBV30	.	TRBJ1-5	CAWSAFLPSEQPQHF	TGTGCCTGGAGTGCGTTCCTTCCCTCCGAACAGCCCCAGCATTTT
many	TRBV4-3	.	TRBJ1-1	CASSQDVAGNTEAFF	TGCGCCAGCAGCCAAGATGTTGCAGGGAACACTGAAGCTTTCTTT
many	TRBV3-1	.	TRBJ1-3	CASSQGWGAGNTIYF	TGTGCCAGCAGCCAAGGATGGGGCGCTGGAAACACCATATATTTT
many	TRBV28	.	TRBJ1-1	CASSLDGREAFF	TGTGCCAGCAGTTTGGACGGCAGGGAAGCTTTCTTT
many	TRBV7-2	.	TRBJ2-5	CASSVQVQETQYF	TGTGCCAGCAGCGTACAGGTCCAAGAGACCCAGTACTTC
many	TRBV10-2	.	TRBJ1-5	CASKDRSNQPQHF	TGCGCCAGCAAGGACAGAAGCAATCAGCCCCAGCATTTT
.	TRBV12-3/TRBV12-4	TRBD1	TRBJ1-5	CASSLYPIGQGRPQHF	TGTGCCAGCAGTCTCTACCCAATAGGACAGGGTCGGCCCCAGCATTTT
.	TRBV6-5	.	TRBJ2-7	CASSNWAGYEQYF	TGTGCCAGCAGTAACTGGGCCGGGTACGAGCAGTACTTC
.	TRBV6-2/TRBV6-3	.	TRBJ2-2	CASSYAETGELFF	TGTGCCAGCAGTTACGCAGAAACCGGGGAGCTGTTTTTT
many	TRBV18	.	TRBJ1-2	CASSPRQGYYGYTF	TGTGCCAGCTCACCACGTCAGGGGTACTATGGCTACACCTTC
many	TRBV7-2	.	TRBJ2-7	CASSLALDAFSSYEQYF	TGTGCCAGCAGCTTAGCGCTCGATGCTTTTAGCTCCTACGAGCAGTACTTC
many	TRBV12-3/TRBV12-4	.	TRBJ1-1	CASSPRPTRSYLTEAFF	TGTGCCAGCAGCCCGAGACCTACCCGCAGCTACTTAACTGAAGCTTTCTTT
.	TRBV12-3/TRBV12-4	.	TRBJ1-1	CASSPPPHRRTEAFF	TGTGCCAGCAGTCCTCCCCCCCACAGGCGGACTGAAGCTTTCTTT
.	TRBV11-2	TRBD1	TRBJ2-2	CASSSKPLDRAFYTGELFF	TGTGCCAGCAGCTCCAAGCCCCTGGACAGGGCTTTTTACACCGGGGAGCTGTTTTTT
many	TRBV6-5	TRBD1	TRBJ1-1	CASSYSRTGGNPEAFF	TGTGCCAGCAGTTACTCTAGGACAGGGGGCAACCCTGAAGCTTTCTTT
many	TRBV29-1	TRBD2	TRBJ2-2	CSVEDSGLLNTGELFF	TGCAGCGTTGAGGATTCGGGACTACTGAACACCGGGGAGCTGTTTTTT
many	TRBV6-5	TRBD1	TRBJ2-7	CASSPNPGTGFYEQYF	TGTGCCAGCAGTCCCAACCCCGGGACAGGGTTTTACGAGCAGTACTTC
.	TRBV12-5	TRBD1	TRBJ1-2	CASLNPGQGNYGYTF	TGTGCTAGCCTGAACCCGGGACAGGGGAATTATGGCTACACCTTC
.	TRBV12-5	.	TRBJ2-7	CASGSSITGYYEQYF	TGTGCTAGTGGTTCGTCGATCACCGGGTACTACGAGCAGTACTTC
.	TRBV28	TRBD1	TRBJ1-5	CASSFERGGGAGQPQHF	TGTGCCAGCAGTTTTGAACGGGGAGGGGGCGCGGGTCAGCCCCAGCATTTT
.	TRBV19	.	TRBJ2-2	CASSMLQGDTGELFF	TGTGCCAGTAGTATGTTACAGGGAGACACCGGGGAGCTGTTTTTT
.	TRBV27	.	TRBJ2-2	CASSSSPGGLSGELFF	TGTGCCAGCAGTTCCTCCCCCGGGGGGCTATCCGGGGAGCTGTTTTTT
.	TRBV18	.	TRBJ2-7	CASSPRRDSRPYEQYF	TGTGCCAGCTCACCCCGGCGGGACAGTCGTCCCTACGAGCAGTACTTC
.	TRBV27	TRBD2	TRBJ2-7	CASSLRSSGSWANEQYF	TGTGCCAGCAGTTTAAGGTCTAGCGGGAGTTGGGCCAACGAGCAGTACTTC
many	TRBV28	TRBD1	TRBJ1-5	CASSSGQGDNQPQHF	TGTGCCAGCAGCTCGGGACAGGGGGACAATCAGCCCCAGCATTTT
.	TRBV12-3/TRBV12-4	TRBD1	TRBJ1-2	CASSPGQGAGYGYTF	TGTGCCAGCAGCCCTGGACAGGGGGCGGGGTATGGCTACACCTTC
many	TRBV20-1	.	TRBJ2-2	CSARWGPGELFF	TGCAGTGCTAGATGGGGGCCCGGGGAGCTGTTTTTT
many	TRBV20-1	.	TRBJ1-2	CSAITHWTNGYTF	TGCAGTGCTATAACCCACTGGACTAATGGCTACACCTTC
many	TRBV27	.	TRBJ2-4	CASSPGLKLDIQYF	TGTGCCAGCAGTCCGGGACTTAAACTTGACATTCAGTACTTC
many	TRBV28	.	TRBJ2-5	CASRSSWDPLRGTQYF	TGTGCCAGCAGATCCTCATGGGACCCCCTAAGGGGGACCCAGTACTTC
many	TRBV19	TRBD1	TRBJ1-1	CASTDRGALSSEAFF	TGTGCCAGTACAGACAGGGGCGCTCTGTCTTCTGAAGCTTTCTTT
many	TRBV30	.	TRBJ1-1	CAWSVIGVGTEAFF	TGTGCCTGGAGTGTTATTGGGGTAGGCACTGAAGCTTTCTTT
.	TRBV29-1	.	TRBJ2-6	CSVGTSGANVLTF	TGCAGCGTCGGGACATCTGGGGCCAACGTCCTGACTTTC
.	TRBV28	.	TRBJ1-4	CASIAGGQGEKLFF	TGTGCCAGCATAGCAGGAGGGCAGGGTGAAAAACTGTTTTTT
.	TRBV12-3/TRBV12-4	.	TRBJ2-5	CASSPENREETQYF	TGTGCCAGCAGTCCGGAAAACAGGGAAGAGACCCAGTACTTC
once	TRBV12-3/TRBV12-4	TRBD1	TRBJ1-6	CASSAGQRYNSPLHF	TGTGCCAGCAGTGCGGGACAGAGATATAATTCACCCCTCCACTTT
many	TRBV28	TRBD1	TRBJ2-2	CASSPHRGVTGELFF	TGTGCCAGCAGTCCACACAGGGGGGTCACCGGGGAGCTGTTTTTT